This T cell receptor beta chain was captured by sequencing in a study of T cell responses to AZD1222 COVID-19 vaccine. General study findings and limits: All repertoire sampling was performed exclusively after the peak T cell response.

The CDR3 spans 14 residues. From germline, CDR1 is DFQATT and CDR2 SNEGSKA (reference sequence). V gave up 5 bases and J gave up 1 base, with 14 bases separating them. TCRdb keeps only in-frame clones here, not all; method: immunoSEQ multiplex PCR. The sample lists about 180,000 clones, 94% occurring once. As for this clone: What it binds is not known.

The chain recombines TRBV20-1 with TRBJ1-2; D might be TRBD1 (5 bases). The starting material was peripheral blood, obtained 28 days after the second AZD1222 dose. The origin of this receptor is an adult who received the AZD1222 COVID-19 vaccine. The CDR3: CSARDSYRNYGYTF. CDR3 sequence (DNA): TGCAGTGCTCGTGACAGCTACCGTAACTATGGCTACACCTTC.